The 23 T cell receptor beta chains listed next were all sequenced from one sample in a study of blood T cell repertoires in COVID-19. TCRdb's table, derived via immunoSEQ multiplex PCR, lists solely in-frame clones and lacks some. This table has roughly 300,000 clones, 75% to 95% appearing once. Source material: PBMCs or T cells enriched from blood (not recorded which). These receptors came from a woman in her 30s who had recovered from COVID-19.

The chain combines TRBV6-4 with TRBJ2-7, with 7 bases aligning to TRBD2. Per the germline V gene, CDR1 is MRHNA and CDR2 is SNTAGT. After removal of 6 bases from V and 3 bases from J, the junction contained 8 bases not matched to a gene. CDR3 length: 14 residues. CDR3 protein: CASRREAGDYEQYF. CDR3 nucleotides: TGTGCCAGCAGGAGGGAGGCGGGGGACTACGAGCAGTACTTC.

This chain joins TRBV19 and TRBJ1-5; D perhaps matches TRBD1 (6 bases). The CDR3 is made up of 14 amino acids. The germline gives CDR1 LNHDA, CDR2 SQIVND (reference sequence). V lost 6 bases and J 4 bases, leaving 13 bases between the germline ends. The CDR3 DNA sequence: TGTGCCAGTAGAGGGGGTTTTAGGAATCAGCCCCAGCATTTT. It yields the protein CASRGGFRNQPQHF.

This chain's CDR3 is CASSVTGGKNAEAFF. DNA of the CDR3: TGTGCCAGTAGTGTGACAGGGGGCAAAAACGCTGAAGCTTTCTTT. The gene calls are TRBV19 and TRBJ1-1, with TRBD1 matching 10 bases. CDR3 length equals 15 residues. Germline CDR1 is LNHDA and CDR2 is SQIVND (reference sequence). Germline trimming cut 5 bases from V and 6 bases from J; bases unmatched to any gene: 9.

The chain has TRBV12-3 or TRBV12-4 and TRBJ1-6; 8 bases align to TRBD1. The CDR3 is made up of 13 amino acids. After removal of 5 bases from V and 7 bases from J, the junction contained 1 base not matched to a gene. The CDR3 DNA sequence: TGTGCCAGCAGTGACAGGGGCAATTCACCCCTCCACTTT. This encodes CASSDRGNSPLHF.

V and J are TRBV28 and TRBJ1-2; D may be TRBD1 (5 bases). V lost 4 bases and J 4 bases, leaving 13 bases between the germline ends. Per the germline V gene, CDR1 is MDHEN and CDR2 is SYDVKM. This CDR3 is 14 amino acids long. The chain's CDR3 is CASSSTSGGYGYTF. The CDR3 region has the DNA TGTGCCAGCAGTTCAACTTCGGGGGGCTATGGCTACACCTTC.

The rearrangement uses TRBV27 and TRBJ2-1; 13 nucleotides align to TRBD2. The V gene end was trimmed by 6 bases and the J gene end by 5 bases; junction bases not matched to a gene: 13. This CDR3 comprises 18 residues. The V gene's germline CDR1 is MNHEY and CDR2 SMNVEV (reference sequence). CDR3 residues: CASSLGLAGAPRNNEQFF. The CDR3 DNA reads TGTGCCAGCAGCCTCGGACTAGCGGGAGCCCCAAGGAACAATGAGCAGTTCTTC.

CDR3 sequence: CASSPRGEGSGGYTF. As DNA, the CDR3 is TGTGCCAGCAGCCCCCGAGGGGAGGGGAGCGGCGGCTACACCTTC. V is TRBV7-9 and J is TRBJ1-2; maybe TRBD1 (5 bases). The CDR3 length is 15 residues. Trimming took 5 bases from V and 8 from J, leaving 21 bases between them. Germline CDR1 and CDR2: SEHNR and FQNEAQ (reference sequence).

V usage is TRBV3-1 (or the pseudogene TRBV3-2) and J usage is TRBJ2-7; D is possibly TRBD2 (6 bases). CDR1 and CDR2 (germline): LGHDT, YNNKEL (reference sequence). Trimming took off 0 bases at V and 0 bases at J, with 12 bases between the two ends. The CDR3 has 16 amino acids. The CDR3 DNA follows: TGTGCCAGCAGCCAAGATGTGGGGGGATCCTCCTACGAGCAGTACTTC. Amino acid sequence: CASSQDVGGSSYEQYF.

The chain combines TRBV9 with TRBJ2-1, with TRBD2 matching over 11 bases. The germline V gene has CDR1 SGDLS and CDR2 YYNGEE. The CDR3 is 19 amino acids. V lost 0 bases, J lost 6 bases, and 14 bases stayed unmatched. CDR3 sequence (DNA): TGTGCCAGCAGCGTAGCACTAGCGGGAGTAGGGGCACGGATCAATGAGCAGTTCTTC. Residues: CASSVALAGVGARINEQFF.

The rearrangement uses TRBV28 and TRBJ2-1; TRBD2 matches at 11 bases. V gave up 8 bases and J gave up 6 bases; unmatched junction bases: 6. Germline V gives CDR1 MDHEN, CDR2 SYDVKM. The CDR3 length is 14 residues. The CDR3 loop reads CASSRLAGFNEQFF. The CDR3 nucleotides read TGTGCCAGCTCGAGACTAGCGGGGTTCAATGAGCAGTTCTTC.

The chain employs TRBV5-3 and TRBJ2-3; 7 bases match TRBD2. TRBV5-3 is sorted into the ORF group, with uncertain function. This CDR3 has 17 amino acids. Trimming removed 0 bases from V and 3 bases from J; junction bases left unmatched: 10. The CDR3 spells CARSLAGLSGITDTQYF. In nucleotides, the CDR3 is TGTGCCAGAAGCTTGGCTGGCCTAAGCGGGATAACAGATACGCAGTATTTT.

CDR3: CASIRTSDAANYGYTF. CDR3 DNA sequence: TGTGCCAGTATTCGGACATCCGATGCAGCTAACTATGGCTACACCTTC. This chain joins TRBV19 and TRBJ1-2; D perhaps matches TRBD1 (5 bases). CDR1 LNHDA and CDR2 SQIVND come from the germline V gene (reference sequence). The CDR3 loop spans 16 amino acids. The V end lost 7 bases, the J end lost 0 bases, and 18 bases lay between the germline ends. The variable domain in full, completed from reference TRBV19 and TRBJ1-2, reads DGGITQSPKYLFRKEGQNVTLSCEQNLNHDAMYWYRQDPGQGLRLIYYSQIVNDFQKGDIAEGYSVSREKKESFPLTVTSAQKNPTAFYLCASIRTSDAANYGYTFGSGTRLTVV.

This chain joins TRBV7-2 and TRBJ2-3; the match to TRBD2 covers 8 bases. V trimming: 3 bases; J trimming: 4 bases; junction bases outside the gene matches: 6. This CDR3 is 15 amino acids long. Per germline, CDR1 SGHTA and CDR2 FQGNSA. The CDR3 reads CASSFWTSFPDTQYF. For the CDR3, the DNA is TGTGCCAGCAGCTTCTGGACTAGCTTCCCAGATACGCAGTATTTT.

The chain has TRBV5-1 and TRBJ1-5; the match to TRBD1 covers 7 bases. Germline assignment: CDR1 SGHRS and CDR2 YFSETQ. J lost 7 bases, V lost 3 bases, and 10 bases had no gene match. The CDR3 covers 15 residues. CDR3 nucleotide sequence: TGCGCCAGCAGCTATGGTGACAGGGAAGGGCAGCCCCAGCATTTT. This codes for CASSYGDREGQPQHF.

The V gene is TRBV2, the J gene TRBJ1-1, with 7 positions matching TRBD1. The CDR3 contains 16 residues. With 7 bases clipped from V and 5 bases from J, the junction kept 16 bases outside the gene matches. From germline, CDR1 is SNHLY and CDR2 FYNNEI. This CDR3 is CASIGTNRGWGTEAFF. DNA for the CDR3: TGTGCCAGCATTGGGACCAACAGGGGATGGGGAACTGAAGCTTTCTTT.

The V and J genes are TRBV15 and TRBJ2-1, with D maybe TRBD2 (6 bases). CDR1 LNHNV and CDR2 YYDKDF come from the germline V gene (reference sequence). This CDR3 is 14 amino acids long. Trimming took off 5 bases at V and 4 bases at J, with 12 bases between the two ends. The CDR3 nucleotides are TGTGCCACCAGCGACGGGGGTAGTTACAATGAGCAGTTCTTC. Amino acids: CATSDGGSYNEQFF. Looking up the rest from reference TRBV15 and TRBJ2-1 gives the full variable domain: DAMVIQNPRYQVTQFGKPVTLSCSQTLNHNVMYWYQQKSSQAPKLLFHYYDKDFNNEADTPDNFQSRRPNTSFCFLDIRSPGLGDTAMYLCATSDGGSYNEQFFGPGTRLTVL.

This clone appeared a single time. The rearrangement joins TRBV29-1 to TRBJ1-1; D call uncertain. The germline gives CDR1 SQVTM, CDR2 ANQGSEA. With 4 bases removed from V and 0 bases from J, the gap between germline ends came to 9 bases. CDR3 size: 13 residues. The DNA for the CDR3 is TGCAGCGTTGTCTACAGCCTGAACACTGAAGCTTTCTTT. This codes for CSVVYSLNTEAFF.

The V and J genes are TRBV10-3 and TRBJ1-2; 9 nucleotides agree with TRBD1. V lost 3 bases, J lost 4 bases, and 12 bases stayed unmatched. Per germline, CDR1 ENHRY and CDR2 SYGVKD. This CDR3 spans 17 amino acids. The CDR3 region is CAISDLRKQGAIYGYTF. The CDR3 DNA reads as TGTGCCATCAGTGACCTACGAAAACAGGGGGCGATCTATGGCTACACCTTC.

For the CDR3, the DNA is TGCAGCGCTCGCGGGGGCCGTGAGACCCAGTACTTC. Translation gives CSARGGRETQYF. J is TRBJ2-5 and V is TRBV29-1; a possible D gene is TRBD2 (7 bases). Trimming took off 7 bases at V and 5 bases at J, with 14 bases between the two ends. Germline CDR1 is SQVTM and CDR2 is ANQGSEA. This CDR3 has 12 residues.

V is TRBV11-2 and J is TRBJ2-2, with 10 nucleotides matching TRBD2. V shed 4 bases and J 4 bases; nucleotides not matched to a gene: 15. The germline CDR1 and CDR2 sequences are SGHAT and FQNNGV. This CDR3 has 19 amino acids. The CDR3, as DNA: TGTGCCAGCAGCTCCTACCCCAAAGCGGGAGGGGGGACCACCGGGGAGCTGTTTTTT. Amino acid sequence: CASSSYPKAGGGTTGELFF. Full variable domain (remainder filled in from reference TRBV11-2 and TRBJ2-2): EAGVAQSPRYKIIEKRQSVAFWCNPISGHATLYWYQQILGQGPKLLIQFQNNGVVDDSQLPKDRFSAERLKGVDSTLKIQPAKLEDSAVYLCASSSYPKAGGGTTGELFFGEGSRLTVL.

The V gene is TRBV4-3, the J gene TRBJ2-1, with TRBD2 matching over 7 bases. J gave up 5 bases and V 0 bases, and 10 bases lay outside the gene matches. The length of the CDR3 is 17 residues. Germline CDR1 LGHNA, CDR2 YSLEER. CDR3 sequence (DNA): TGCGCCAGCAGCCAAGATACGGCGGGAGAGGGTGACAATGAGCAGTTCTTC. This sequence encodes CASSQDTAGEGDNEQFF.

This clone is a singleton in its sample. V usage is TRBV29-1 and J usage is TRBJ1-2; D is undetermined. This CDR3 is built from 12 residues. Germline CDR1 reads SQVTM; CDR2 reads ANQGSEA. V dropped 3 bases and J dropped 8 bases, with 13 bases sitting between them. Written as DNA, the CDR3 is TGCAGCGTTGATCGCGGTCCCAAAGGCTACACCTTC. This gives the protein CSVDRGPKGYTF.

The J gene is TRBJ2-4, the V gene TRBV6-5; 7 bases agree with TRBD2. Germline V gene sequence: CDR1 MNHEY, CDR2 SVGAGI. This CDR3 region has 13 residues. V lost 8 bases and J lost 6; bases outside the gene matches: 7. The CDR3 DNA reads TGTGCCAGCTGGGGAGGGTATGGAAACATTCAGTACTTC. Translated: CASWGGYGNIQYF.